This T cell receptor beta chain comes out of a study of T cell responses to AZD1222 COVID-19 vaccine. Of note for this clone: No antigen is known for it. Distinct nucleotide sequences in the sample also encode this CDR3.

Whole-study findings and limits: A mostly white British donor set with more females was recruited, and clonal diversity was possibly underestimated. Nearly half of spike-specific TCRs reportedly go after variant regions that carry no mutations. Repertoires were sampled only after the peak T cell response.

Produced via immunoSEQ multiplex PCR; TCRdb's table is partial and in-frame only. The table shows about 74,000 clones, with roughly 90% occurring only once. CDR1 is SGHRS and CDR2 is YFSETQ in the germline V gene. With 2 bases removed from V and 3 bases from J, the gap between germline ends came to 12 bases. The CDR3 runs 14 residues. Sequences were derived from peripheral blood, sampled 28 days after the second AZD1222 dose. This chain connects TRBV5-1 to TRBJ2-7, with D perhaps matching TRBD2 (6 bases). The sequence derives from an adult who received the AZD1222 COVID-19 vaccine. This CDR3 reads CASSFGTGSYEQYF. CDR3 nucleotide sequence: TGCGCCAGCAGCTTTGGGACTGGAAGCTACGAGCAGTACTTC.